This T cell receptor beta chain was captured by sequencing in a study of T cells after yellow fever vaccination. Study-wide background: Fractions containing few cells were prepared with SMART-Seq v4 Ultra Low Input. Findings and limits, study-wide: Repertoires obtained by FACS sorting could include abundant clonotypes that entered as contaminants from the bulk population. At around 95% for CD4 and approximately 89% for CD8, most primary-vaccination clones showed up again after the booster.

This clonotype was seen at least ten times. The antigen is undetermined. Researchers made TCR cDNA using 5'RACE template switching, and this step added a universal primer site and UMIs. TCRdb called the 5' RACE reads again in MiXCR, with one record for every CDR3 protein. The sample consists of about 320,000 distinct CDR3 sequences, roughly 4.3% of them appearing once. This CDR3 contains 14 residues. Germline CDR1 and CDR2: MNHEY and SMNVEV (reference sequence). V gave up 7 bases and J gave up 10 bases, with 17 bases separating them. The material was PBMCs, obtained 15 days after the yellow fever booster vaccination. The receptor's source is a man aged 18 to 29 who received the YFV17D yellow fever vaccine. The chain carries TRBV27 and TRBJ1-6; D gene uncertain. CDR3 in DNA: TGTGCCAGCACCCAGATGAGGGAAAGCTCACCCCTCCACTTT. Translated: CASTQMRESSPLHF.